These 32 T cell receptor beta chains were all obtained from the same sample, sequenced in a study of control samples from healthy donors and cancer patients. Assay used: immunoSEQ multiplex PCR; TCRdb lists only in-frame clones, some missing. The sample has 95,000 to 150,000 clones, 80% to 95% seen once. Source material: PBMCs. Receptor source: a man aged 80 or over with head and neck cancer.

The chain joins TRBV6-2 or TRBV6-3 to TRBJ2-7, with D perhaps TRBD1 (5 bases). From germline, CDR1 is MNHEY and CDR2 SVGEGT. V was shortened by 4 bases and J by 12 bases, with 13 bases between the two germline ends. The CDR3 spans 11 residues. As DNA, the CDR3 is TGTGCCAGCAGTTCGCGAGGTGGGGCGTACTTC. This sequence encodes CASSSRGGAYF.

This chain links TRBV6-1 with TRBJ1-2, with D uncertain. The CDR3 is 13 amino acids. V lost 1 base to trimming and J lost 4 bases, with 7 bases between them. CDR1 and CDR2 from the germline V gene are MNHNS and SASEGT. The CDR3 loop is CASSEGGSYGYTF. CDR3 sequence (DNA): TGTGCCAGCAGTGAAGGGGGTTCCTATGGCTACACCTTC.

The chain couples TRBV6-1 to TRBJ1-5, with a weak D call TRBD1 (6 bases). Trimming took off 4 bases at V and 2 bases at J, with 15 bases between the two ends. The CDR3 is 16 residues long. CDR1 and CDR2 (germline): MNHNS, SASEGT. CDR3 loop: CASSALRQDGNQPQHF. CDR3 DNA sequence: TGTGCCAGCAGTGCGCTCCGACAGGACGGCAATCAGCCCCAGCATTTT.

This chain uses TRBV29-1 with TRBJ2-1; 7 bases line up with TRBD1. The CDR3 is 12 amino acids. V shed 2 bases and J 8 bases; nucleotides not matched to a gene: 3. The germline CDR1 and CDR2 sequences are SQVTM and ANQGSEA. For the CDR3, the DNA is TGCAGCGTTGAAAGGGGGCTGGATGAGCAGTTCTTC. It specifies CSVERGLDEQFF.

The chain couples TRBV19 to TRBJ2-6; no clear D. The V and J ends lost 4 bases and 5 bases respectively, with 9 bases between them. Germline lookup yields CDR1 LNHDA and CDR2 SQIVND (reference sequence). The CDR3 is 14 amino acids. CDR3 DNA: TGTGCCAGTAGTAATGTCGGTTGGGCCAACGTCCTGACTTTC. It yields the protein CASSNVGWANVLTF.

The chain combines TRBV6-5 with TRBJ2-4; D unclear. Trimming took 10 bases from V and 0 from J, leaving 13 bases between them. Germline CDR1 MNHEY, CDR2 SVGAGI. There are 14 residues in the CDR3. The CDR3, as DNA: TGTGCCACCCTCGGTTCGGGAGCCAAAAACATTCAGTACTTC. Translating it yields CATLGSGAKNIQYF.

V is TRBV10-2 and J is TRBJ1-5; perhaps TRBD1 as D (5 bases). Trimming pared 5 bases from V and 6 bases from J, leaving 8 bases between. The CDR3 sequence is 12 residues long. Germline lookup yields CDR1 WSHSY and CDR2 SAAADI. The DNA for the CDR3 is TGCGCCAGCAGTTCAGGGACTCAGCCCCAGCATTTT. Its protein is CASSSGTQPQHF.

The chain has TRBV9 and TRBJ2-1; D ambiguous. The CDR3 length is 13 residues. The germline V gene encodes CDR1 SGDLS and CDR2 YYNGEE. V lost 2 bases to trimming and J lost 10 bases, with 13 bases between them. CDR3 bases: TGTGCCAGCAGCGTTTTAGTTTCGTCCGAGCAGTTCTTC. It translates to CASSVLVSSEQFF.

The V call is TRBV2, the J call TRBJ1-4; tentatively, D is TRBD1 (5 bases). Per germline, CDR1 SNHLY and CDR2 FYNNEI. The CDR3 spans 17 residues. Trimming removed 6 bases at V and 0 bases at J, with 17 bases between. For the CDR3, the DNA is TGTGCCAGCAGCCCTCGACAGTTCTTGGCAACTAATGAAAAACTGTTTTTT. Its protein is CASSPRQFLATNEKLFF.

V and J are TRBV11-2 and TRBJ2-5; TRBD1 matches at 9 bases. The V gene's germline CDR1 is SGHAT and CDR2 FQNNGV. With 3 bases clipped from V and 0 bases from J, the junction kept 2 bases outside the gene matches. The CDR3 is made up of 15 amino acids. In nucleotides, the CDR3 is TGTGCCAGCAGCTTCCGGACAGGGGACCAAGAGACCCAGTACTTC. It yields the protein CASSFRTGDQETQYF.

J is TRBJ1-1 and V is TRBV5-5, with D hard to call. Looked up from germline, CDR1 is SGHKS and CDR2 is YYEKEE (reference sequence). The CDR3 contains 14 residues. Trimming removed 0 bases from V and 1 base from J, with 7 bases in between. As DNA, the CDR3 is TGTGCCAGCAGCTTGGGCCACGCGAACACTGAAGCTTTCTTT. This encodes CASSLGHANTEAFF.

This chain joins TRBV10-1 and TRBJ2-7, with D unresolved. Germline assignment: CDR1 WNHNN and CDR2 SYGVQD (reference sequence). The ends were cut back, 5 bases at V and 1 base at J, with 15 bases in the middle. The CDR3 runs to 15 residues. The CDR3 loop is CASSPFGVGSYEQYF. In DNA, the CDR3 is TGCGCCAGCAGTCCGTTTGGGGTGGGGTCCTACGAGCAGTACTTC.

The chain recombines TRBV19 with TRBJ1-4; no definite D call. Trimming removed 5 bases at V and 10 bases at J, with 23 bases between. The germline V gene has CDR1 LNHDA and CDR2 SQIVND (reference sequence). This CDR3 spans 16 amino acids. In DNA, the CDR3 is TGTGCCAGTAGTTCCTCGGACGGCTCTCGGTTTGGAAAACTGTTTTTT. Encoded protein: CASSSSDGSRFGKLFF.

The chain has TRBV5-1 and TRBJ2-1; 10 bases align to TRBD2. Germline-derived CDR1 and CDR2 are SGHRS and YFSETQ. The CDR3 covers 18 residues. J was trimmed by 8 bases and V by 0 bases; bases with no gene match: 14. The CDR3 protein is CASSLEEGGGLAVDEQFF. CDR3 nucleotide sequence: TGCGCCAGCAGCTTGGAGGAAGGGGGTGGACTAGCGGTGGATGAGCAGTTCTTC.

V gene TRBV30 combines with J gene TRBJ1-1; D unresolved. The V and J ends lost 2 bases and 4 bases respectively, with 14 bases between them. Germline CDR1 reads GTSNPN; CDR2 reads SVGIG (reference sequence). The CDR3 has 14 residues. As DNA, the CDR3 is TGTGCCTGGAGTCTCTCCCGTCTGGGCACTGAAGCTTTCTTT. Protein product: CAWSLSRLGTEAFF.

The chain has TRBV2 and TRBJ1-3; 9 bases are shared with TRBD1. The germline gives CDR1 SNHLY, CDR2 FYNNEI. Unmatched junction bases numbered 7, after V lost 5 bases and J lost 2 bases. The CDR3 runs 16 residues. The CDR3 loop is CASSTPGQGAGNTIYF. The CDR3, as DNA: TGTGCCAGCAGTACCCCGGGACAGGGCGCTGGAAACACCATATATTTT.

J is TRBJ2-5 and V is TRBV5-1; D unclear. The V and J ends lost 0 bases and 3 bases respectively, with 9 bases between them. The CDR3 totals 14 residues. Per germline, CDR1 SGHRS and CDR2 YFSETQ. The CDR3, as DNA: TGCGCCAGCAGCTTGGAAAGGGCGGAAGAGACCCAGTACTTC. The encoded protein is CASSLERAEETQYF.

The chain links TRBV5-3 to TRBJ2-4; 7 bases are shared with TRBD1. TRBV5-3 is an ORF, and what it does is uncertain. The CDR3 totals 16 residues. Germline trimming cut 4 bases from V and 2 bases from J; bases unmatched to any gene: 9. CDR3 sequence reads: CARSLSTGHSKNIQYF. The CDR3 bases are TGTGCCAGAAGCCTCTCGACAGGGCATTCCAAAAACATTCAGTACTTC.

The CDR3 protein is CAIRDFGLGNTIYF. The CDR3 DNA is TGTGCCATCAGGGACTTCGGACTTGGAAACACCATATATTTT. The chain recombines TRBV10-3 with TRBJ1-3; D gene uncertain. The germline V and J ends were trimmed by 6 bases and 3 bases, with 12 bases remaining between them. Germline V gene data show CDR1 as ENHRY and CDR2 as SYGVKD. CDR3 length: 14 residues.

The J gene is TRBJ2-6, the V gene TRBV5-1; maybe TRBD2 (5 bases). Looked up from germline, CDR1 is SGHRS and CDR2 is YFSETQ. Trimming cost V 4 bases and J 0 bases, with 14 bases left between them. The CDR3 is made up of 17 amino acids. In nucleotides, the CDR3 is TGCGCCAGCAGCGACGGGATAGATGGCTCTGGGGCCAACGTCCTGACTTTC. It is translated as CASSDGIDGSGANVLTF. Based on the CDR3 plus reference TRBV5-1 and TRBJ2-6, the full variable domain is KAGVTQTPRYLIKTRGQQVTLSCSPISGHRSVSWYQQTPGQGLQFLFEYFSETQRNKGNFPGRFSGRQFSNSRSEMNVSTLELGDSALYLCASSDGIDGSGANVLTFGAGSRLTVL.

The chain has TRBV11-2 and TRBJ2-5; 15 positions agree with TRBD2. Germline values: CDR1 SGHAT, CDR2 FQNNGV. V lost 6 bases and J lost 0; bases outside the gene matches: 8. The CDR3 consists of 18 residues. CDR3 bases: TGTGCCAGCAGTCCGAGAGGGACTAGCGGGGGGTACCAAGAGACCCAGTACTTC. This sequence encodes CASSPRGTSGGYQETQYF.

The J gene is TRBJ2-7, the V gene TRBV12-3 or TRBV12-4; 7 bases agree with TRBD1. The CDR3 runs 12 residues. The ends lost 6 bases at V and 6 bases at J; junction bases unmatched: 5. CDR3 sequence: CASRVNRGEQYF. The CDR3 coding sequence is TGTGCCAGCAGGGTAAACAGGGGCGAGCAGTACTTC.

This clone was recorded once. Here the CDR3 reads CATRRGGAGETQYF. CDR3 coding DNA: TGTGCCACCAGGCGCGGGGGGGCCGGGGAGACCCAGTACTTC. The genes are TRBV2 and TRBJ2-5, with TRBD2 matching over 9 bases. The germline V gene has CDR1 SNHLY and CDR2 FYNNEI. V lost 10 bases, J lost 5 bases, and 11 bases stayed unmatched. This CDR3 spans 14 amino acids.

The V gene is TRBV6-5, the J gene TRBJ2-2; TRBD1 is a possible D gene (6 bases). CDR3 length equals 16 residues. Germline CDR1 and CDR2: MNHEY and SVGAGI. Trimming cost V 2 bases and J 0 bases, with 10 bases left between them. The CDR3 here is CASSYRWTANTGELFF. The CDR3 DNA reads as TGTGCCAGCAGTTACAGATGGACAGCGAACACCGGGGAGCTGTTTTTT.

The rearrangement uses TRBV10-1 and TRBJ2-1; 12 positions match TRBD2. V dropped 0 bases and J dropped 5; count of bases not matched to a gene: 2. CDR1 is WNHNN and CDR2 is SYGVQD in the germline V gene (reference sequence). The CDR3 is 16 residues long. The CDR3 nucleotides read TGCGCCAGCAGTGAGTCCCGACTAGCGGGAGACAATGAGCAGTTCTTC. Residues: CASSESRLAGDNEQFF.

The gene calls are TRBV7-9 and TRBJ2-7, with 13 bases matching TRBD2. The V and J ends lost 5 bases and 7 bases, in that order; junction bases with no gene match: 8. CDR1 is SEHNR, CDR2 FQNEAQ, per germline (reference sequence). The CDR3 length is 15 residues. The CDR3 nucleotides read TGTGCCAGCAGCATGGGACTAGCGGGGAGAGGAGAGCAGTACTTC. It encodes CASSMGLAGRGEQYF.

V gene TRBV5-1 combines with J gene TRBJ2-5; D tentatively reads TRBD1 or TRBD2 (6 bases each). V gave up 2 bases and J gave up 5 bases, with 13 bases separating them. The CDR3 has 14 amino acids. In germline, CDR1 is SGHRS, CDR2 YFSETQ. The CDR3 spells CASSLGGPRETQYF. CDR3 in DNA: TGCGCCAGCAGCTTAGGGGGGCCAAGGGAGACCCAGTACTTC.

This chain joins TRBV19 and TRBJ1-6; 8 positions agree with TRBD1. There are 15 residues in the CDR3. Germline assignment: CDR1 LNHDA and CDR2 SQIVND (reference sequence). V gave up 8 bases and J gave up 5 bases; unmatched junction bases: 8. The CDR3 coding sequence is TGTGCCAGTCATCGGGACAGGCCCAATAATTCACCCCTCCACTTT. Encoded protein: CASHRDRPNNSPLHF.

The chain carries TRBV5-1 and TRBJ1-1, with no clear D. Germline V CDR1 and CDR2: SGHRS, YFSETQ. The V and J ends lost 4 bases and 1 base respectively, with 14 bases between them. The CDR3 covers 15 residues. Here the CDR3 DNA reads TGCGCCAGCAGCGGCGGCGGGATAGAGAACACTGAAGCTTTCTTT. Its translation: CASSGGGIENTEAFF.

The V gene is TRBV7-2, the J gene TRBJ2-7; 9 nucleotides agree with TRBD1. Per germline, CDR1 SGHTA and CDR2 FQGNSA. CDR3 length equals 14 residues. V was pared by 4 bases and J by 2 bases, with 3 bases of the junction left unmatched. The CDR3 DNA sequence: TGTGCCAGCAGCTCCGGGACAGGGACCTACGAGCAGTACTTC. Its translation is CASSSGTGTYEQYF.

The chain joins TRBV5-5 to TRBJ1-1; D is unresolved. The CDR3 runs to 14 residues. Trimming removed 1 base at V and 0 bases at J, with 7 bases between. The germline V gene encodes CDR1 SGHKS and CDR2 YYEKEE (reference sequence). The CDR3 region has the DNA TGTGCCAGCAGCTTGCGGGGAATGAACACTGAAGCTTTCTTT. Protein sequence: CASSLRGMNTEAFF.

The chain combines TRBV12-3 or TRBV12-4 with TRBJ1-3; D is unresolved. V was shortened by 6 bases and J by 4 bases, with 7 bases between the two germline ends. The CDR3 is 12 residues long. The CDR3 nucleotides are TGTGCCAGCAGGACACAAGGAAACACCATATATTTT. Encoded protein: CASRTQGNTIYF.